This TCR beta chain was sequenced in a study of blood T cell repertoires in COVID-19. Background on the study: Material from acute and convalescent COVID-19 was sourced from the United States, Italy and Spain. Sources were T cells, B-cell-depleted T cells, or PBMCs; the material itself was cDNA or gDNA.

Authors' methods: Reference gene primer amplification in the assay estimated nucleated cell counts. Profiled with immunoSEQ multiplex PCR; TCRdb holds only in-frame clones, not every one. V, J and clone size reflect that table, while D and trimming were determined from the DNA. This sample has fewer than 85,000 clones, with around nine tenths found just once. The V and J ends lost 2 bases and 2 bases respectively, with 5 bases between them. The CDR3 runs to 13 residues. Germline loops: CDR1 SGHTA, CDR2 FQGNSA. Material for sequencing was peripheral blood. The rearrangement links TRBV7-2 to TRBJ2-3; D gene uncertain. The source is a man aged 55 to 70 with acute or convalescent COVID-19. In DNA, the CDR3 is TGTGCCAGCAGCTTACCCTACACAGATACGCAGTATTTT. Protein sequence: CASSLPYTDTQYF.